Following are 24 T cell receptor beta chains from one sample sequenced in a study of T cells in Graves' hyperthyroidism and ophthalmopathy. Amplification yielded TCR beta CDR3 regions, with RNA transcripts as the source. The primer set for the first-round RT-PCR of the TCR CDR3 was HTBI. MiXCR, run by TCRdb on the multiplex PCR reads, gives a single entry per CDR3 protein. The sample lists 550,000 to 600,000 distinct CDR3 sequences, 14% seen once, with approximately 6.4% in the top ten. Sequenced: blood. All receptors derive from a woman aged 18-29 years with Graves' ophthalmopathy.

This clonotype was seen at least ten times. This chain links TRBV30 with TRBJ1-1, with D possibly being TRBD1 (5 bases). V was clipped by 4 bases and J by 1 base, with 10 bases between them. Germline CDR1 GTSNPN, CDR2 SVGIG (reference sequence). The CDR3 spans 13 residues. The DNA of the CDR3 is TGTGCCTGGAAGGGGCAACCGAACACTGAAGCTTTCTTT. Translating gives CAWKGQPNTEAFF.

The genes are TRBV11-2 and TRBJ2-5; D remains ambiguous. V was clipped by 1 base and J by 3 bases, with 9 bases between them. The CDR3 loop spans 14 amino acids. Looked up from germline, CDR1 is SGHAT and CDR2 is FQNNGV. The chain's CDR3 is CASSLGTRKETQYF. In DNA, the CDR3 is TGTGCCAGCAGCTTAGGAACGAGGAAAGAGACCCAGTACTTC. The entire variable domain, with the rest obtained from reference TRBV11-2 and TRBJ2-5, is as follows: EAGVAQSPRYKIIEKRQSVAFWCNPISGHATLYWYQQILGQGPKLLIQFQNNGVVDDSQLPKDRFSAERLKGVDSTLKIQPAKLEDSAVYLCASSLGTRKETQYFGPGTRLLVL.

This clonotype was counted at least ten times. This rearrangement joins TRBV3-1 to TRBJ2-1, with TRBD2 matching 9 bases. The germline V gene encodes CDR1 LGHDT and CDR2 YNNKEL (reference sequence). The V segment lost 5 bases and the J segment 8 bases; nucleotides outside the gene matches: 10. The CDR3 covers 15 residues. CDR3 region: CASSYVLAGAYEQFF. Here the CDR3 DNA reads TGTGCCAGCAGCTACGTGTTAGCGGGGGCCTATGAGCAGTTCTTC.

This clonotype was recorded at least ten times. J is TRBJ2-1 and V is TRBV12-3 or TRBV12-4; no definite D call. V was shortened by 6 bases and J by 1 base, with 7 bases between the two germline ends. This CDR3 contains 13 residues. CDR3 nucleotide sequence: TGTGCCAGCAGCCACTGGTCCTACAATGAGCAGTTCTTC. Its protein product is CASSHWSYNEQFF.

This clonotype was counted a few times. Given a much more abundant clone one base away, this may be a read error. The V and J genes are TRBV7-9 and TRBJ2-7; 7 bases are a match to TRBD2. The CDR3 consists of 17 residues. Per the germline V gene, CDR1 is SEHNR and CDR2 is FQNEAQ (reference sequence). The CDR3 protein is CVSSPGSSGLSSYEQYF. The CDR3 DNA sequence: TGTGTCAGCAGTCCTGGGAGTAGCGGGCTAAGCTCCTACGAGCAGTACTTC.

This clonotype has a handful of counts. This chain uses TRBV20-1 with TRBJ2-1; 14 bases map to TRBD2. The CDR3 extends over 17 amino acids. Looked up from germline, CDR1 is DFQATT and CDR2 is SNEGSKA (reference sequence). Here the CDR3 DNA reads TGCAGCGGATTTGATGGGACTAGCGGGAGACCCTACAATGAGCAGTTCTTC. Amino acids: CSGFDGTSGRPYNEQFF.

This clonotype was seen repeatedly, ten times or more. V and J are TRBV27 and TRBJ1-2; 9 positions agree with TRBD1. The junction had 7 bases not matched to a gene; V was cut back by 6 bases and J by 5 bases. The CDR3 extends over 14 amino acids. Germline CDR1 is MNHEY and CDR2 is SMNVEV (reference sequence). The CDR3: CASSPNRGQYGYTF. CDR3 in DNA: TGTGCCAGCAGCCCAAACAGGGGGCAATATGGCTACACCTTC.

V gene TRBV5-1 combines with J gene TRBJ2-2; 8 positions agree with TRBD1. The junction had 3 bases not matched to a gene; V was cut back by 4 bases and J by 4 bases. Germline-derived CDR1 and CDR2 are SGHRS and YFSETQ. The CDR3 runs 14 residues. The CDR3 nucleotides are TGCGCCAGCAGCGGGGACAGGCCCACCGGGGAGCTGTTTTTT. Its protein product is CASSGDRPTGELFF.

The chain combines TRBV9 with TRBJ2-3; 12 nucleotides line up with TRBD2. CDR3 length: 17 residues. J lost 2 bases, V lost 2 bases, and 6 bases had no gene match. Germline assignment: CDR1 SGDLS and CDR2 YYNGEE. The CDR3: CASSVSRTSGTTDTQYF. CDR3 DNA: TGTGCCAGCAGCGTTTCCCGGACTAGCGGGACCACAGATACGCAGTATTTT.

This chain links TRBV7-2 with TRBJ1-3, with 9 bases identical to TRBD1. This CDR3 is built from 16 residues. Germline loops: CDR1 SGHTA, CDR2 FQGNSA. After removal of 2 bases from V and 2 bases from J, the junction contained 4 bases not matched to a gene. The CDR3 DNA reads TGTGCCAGCAGCTTAACCGGGACAGGGACTGGAAACACCATATATTTT. It translates to CASSLTGTGTGNTIYF.

This clonotype was counted ten times or more. The chain employs TRBV12-3 or TRBV12-4 and TRBJ2-1; 7 bases align to TRBD2. The CDR3 has 16 amino acids. V trimming: 2 bases; J trimming: 2 bases; junction bases outside the gene matches: 6. CDR3 in DNA: TGTGCCAGCAGTTTAAGAGGCGGGAGCGCCTACAATGAGCAGTTCTTC. This codes for CASSLRGGSAYNEQFF.

This clonotype was observed a few times. The chain uses TRBV24-1 and TRBJ2-7; 9 bases align to TRBD1. There are 16 residues in the CDR3. Germline assignment: CDR1 KGHDR and CDR2 SFDVKD. The trim removed 7 bases at V and 2 bases at J, leaving 11 bases unmatched. CDR3 loop: CATSSVGGQGTYEQYF. In DNA, the CDR3 is TGTGCCACCAGCTCCGTCGGGGGACAGGGCACCTACGAGCAGTACTTC.

This clonotype was seen ten or more times. This chain uses TRBV3-1 with TRBJ2-3; D is uncertain. This CDR3 is 13 amino acids long. In germline, CDR1 is LGHDT, CDR2 YNNKEL (reference sequence). Between the trimmed V and J ends, which lost 4 bases and 4 bases, there was a span of 9 bases. The CDR3 DNA follows: TGTGCCAGCAGCCGGAGACCGGCAGATACGCAGTATTTT. This translates into CASSRRPADTQYF.

This clonotype has at least ten counts. J is TRBJ2-7 and V is TRBV28; the match to TRBD2 covers 9 bases. Germline assignment: CDR1 MDHEN and CDR2 SYDVKM. This CDR3 is 15 amino acids long. V was pared by 7 bases and J by 3 bases, with 10 bases of the junction left unmatched. CDR3 loop: CASNPEGSGSYEQYF. In nucleotides, the CDR3 is TGTGCCAGCAATCCCGAGGGTAGCGGGAGCTACGAGCAGTACTTC.

This clonotype was detected ten times or more. This chain links TRBV5-5 with TRBJ2-1, with no clear D. Looked up from germline, CDR1 is SGHKS and CDR2 is YYEKEE (reference sequence). Trimming stripped 0 bases from V and 4 bases from J, with 11 bases between. The CDR3 is 15 residues long. In DNA form, the CDR3 reads TGTGCCAGCAGCTTGGACGGGCGGCTATACAATGAGCAGTTCTTC. Translated, it gives CASSLDGRLYNEQFF.

This clonotype was counted between two and nine times. A single base separates this from a much larger clone, so it may be a read error. The CDR3 region has the DNA TGTGCCAGCAGCTTATCTTCGGGGTGGCGGGTGAGCTCCTACAATGAGCAGTTCTTC. Translation: CASSLSSGWRVSSYNEQFF. The V call is TRBV7-2, the J call TRBJ2-1; D may be TRBD2 (5 bases). Trimming left V 2 bases short and J 0 bases short, with 20 bases between. Germline V gives CDR1 SGHTA, CDR2 FQGNSA. This CDR3 contains 19 residues.

A single count supports this clonotype. The chain joins TRBV6-2 or TRBV6-3 to TRBJ2-3; TRBD2 matches 10 bases. The CDR3 is 16 amino acids. Trimming took 5 bases from V and 3 from J; bases not matched to a gene: 8. Germline V gene data show CDR1 as MNHEY and CDR2 as SVGEGT. For the CDR3, the DNA is TGTGCCAGCAGTCAACGGACTAGCGGCGTTACAGATACGCAGTATTTT. Translated, it gives CASSQRTSGVTDTQYF.

This clonotype was found a few times. The chain combines TRBV7-3 with TRBJ1-6; D is perhaps TRBD1 (5 bases). The CDR3 is 17 amino acids. CDR1 is SGHTA, CDR2 FQGTGA, per germline. V was cut by 5 bases and J by 4 bases, with 18 bases left in between. The CDR3 here is CASSLWGRGSYNSPLHF. The CDR3 nucleotides are TGTGCCAGCAGCCTTTGGGGTCGGGGGAGTTATAATTCACCCCTCCACTTT.

A few counts support this clonotype. This rearrangement joins TRBV12-3 or TRBV12-4 to TRBJ2-2; 8 nucleotides align to TRBD1. The CDR3 totals 14 residues. The V gene end was trimmed by 7 bases and the J gene end by 5 bases; junction bases not matched to a gene: 6. The DNA of the CDR3 is TGTGCCAGCACCAACGACAGGGGAACCGGGGAGCTGTTTTTT. Encoded protein: CASTNDRGTGELFF.

This clonotype has ten or more counts. V gene TRBV5-1 combines with J gene TRBJ2-5, with 9 nucleotides matching TRBD1. V lost 4 bases to trimming and J lost 5 bases; unmatched junction nucleotides: 12. The CDR3 spans 16 residues. From germline, CDR1 is SGHRS and CDR2 YFSETQ. The CDR3 bases are TGCGCCAGCAGCCCGCTGCGTACAGGGGGCAAGGAGACCCAGTACTTC. Its protein is CASSPLRTGGKETQYF.

Ten or more counts support this clonotype. The genes are TRBV2 and TRBJ2-1; D might be TRBD1 or TRBD2, each matching 6 bases. The length of the CDR3 is 14 residues. The V end lost 8 bases, the J end lost 0 bases, and 11 bases lay between the germline ends. Germline loops: CDR1 SNHLY, CDR2 FYNNEI. CDR3 residues: CASQEGVSYNEQFF. DNA for the CDR3: TGTGCCAGCCAGGAGGGGGTCTCCTACAATGAGCAGTTCTTC.

V usage is TRBV11-2 and J usage is TRBJ2-7; 7 positions agree with TRBD2. The germline V gene encodes CDR1 SGHAT and CDR2 FQNNGV. V lost 5 bases, J lost 5 bases, and 9 bases stayed unmatched. CDR3 size: 14 residues. The CDR3 DNA reads TGTGCCAGCAGCACCAGCCTTGCGGGGGACGAGCAGTACTTC. Translation: CASSTSLAGDEQYF.

This clonotype came up a few times. A much larger clonotype is one base distant, so this may be a read error. This rearrangement joins TRBV3-1 to TRBJ1-1, with 7 nucleotides matching TRBD1. Per the germline V gene, CDR1 is LGHDT and CDR2 is YNNKEL (reference sequence). CDR3 length: 16 amino acids. V lost 4 bases to trimming and J lost 6 bases; unmatched junction nucleotides: 14. CDR3: CASSPSGAGGRAEAFF. For the CDR3, the DNA is TGTGCCAGCAGCCCCTCTGGGGCAGGGGGGAGAGCTGAAGCTTTCTTT.

This clonotype was picked up a small number of times. A much bigger clone sits one base away, suggesting this may be a read error. The chain joins TRBV6-6 to TRBJ1-3; D gene uncertain. Germline V gene data show CDR1 as MNHNY and CDR2 as SVGAGI (reference sequence). CDR3 size: 15 residues. CDR3 coding DNA: TGTGCCAGCAGTTACTCGAACCTACGCCCAAACACCGTATATTTT. Amino acid sequence: CASSYSNLRPNTVYF.